Below are 28 T cell receptor beta chains sequenced from a single sample in a study of blood T cell repertoires in COVID-19. The data were produced by immunoSEQ multiplex PCR, yet TCRdb's version contains in-frame clones alone and is incomplete. The table records fewer than 150,000 clones, 60% to 80% of them present only once. The sequenced sample consisted of peripheral blood. The origin of the receptors is a man in his sixties who had recovered from COVID-19.

The chain links TRBV7-2 to TRBJ1-5; D is possibly TRBD1 (6 bases). Trimming cost V 4 bases and J 2 bases, with 12 bases left between them. The CDR3 spans 15 residues. Looked up from germline, CDR1 is SGHTA and CDR2 is FQGNSA. The DNA of the CDR3 is TGTGCCAGCAGCTCCACAGGGTTCGGCAATCAGCCCCAGCATTTT. Residues: CASSSTGFGNQPQHF.

The V gene is TRBV7-3, the J gene TRBJ2-5, with D hard to call. Per germline, CDR1 SGHTA and CDR2 FQGTGA. The CDR3 runs 15 residues. The V end was cut by 5 bases, the J end by 3 bases, with 16 bases between. The CDR3 spells CASSPDQVFKETQYF. The CDR3 bases are TGTGCCAGCAGCCCAGACCAGGTTTTCAAAGAGACCCAGTACTTC.

This chain joins TRBV6-5 and TRBJ2-7; D might be TRBD2 (5 bases). The germline gives CDR1 MNHEY, CDR2 SVGAGI. V was trimmed by 8 bases and J by 0 bases, leaving 17 bases between them. The CDR3 is 15 amino acids. The CDR3 coding sequence is TGTGCCAGCGCCCCCCCGGGGTCCAGCTCCTACGAGCAGTACTTC. Amino acids: CASAPPGSSSYEQYF.

This chain uses TRBV19 with TRBJ2-7; 8 bases are a match to TRBD2. From germline, CDR1 is LNHDA and CDR2 SQIVND (reference sequence). CDR3 length: 14 amino acids. The J segment lost 4 bases and the V segment lost 6 bases, leaving 8 bases of the junction unmatched. The CDR3 DNA reads TGTGCCAGTAGGTCCCGCGGGGGGACTTACGAGCAGTACTTC. This codes for CASRSRGGTYEQYF.

The chain recombines TRBV15 with TRBJ1-5; 7 positions match TRBD1. Germline CDR1 is LNHNV and CDR2 is YYDKDF (reference sequence). V gave up 6 bases and J gave up 6 bases; unmatched junction bases: 11. This CDR3 region has 15 residues. CDR3 loop: CATRSLPGGGQPQHF. CDR3 coding DNA: TGTGCCACCAGGAGCCTCCCAGGGGGAGGTCAGCCCCAGCATTTT.

This sequence joins TRBV28 and TRBJ2-7; TRBD2 matches at 7 bases. The germline V gene has CDR1 MDHEN and CDR2 SYDVKM. This CDR3 spans 14 amino acids. The junction had 3 bases not matched to a gene; V was cut back by 3 bases and J by 1 base. The CDR3 protein is CASSLGGGSYEQYF. CDR3 nucleotide sequence: TGTGCCAGCAGTTTGGGGGGGGGATCCTACGAGCAGTACTTC.

This rearrangement joins TRBV5-1 to TRBJ2-5; TRBD2 matches 15 bases. CDR3 length equals 16 residues. Germline V gene lookup returns CDR1 SGHRS and CDR2 YFSETQ. V shed 7 bases and J 2 bases; nucleotides not matched to a gene: 6. CDR3 residues: CASGLAGGLVQETQYF. CDR3 bases: TGCGCCAGCGGACTAGCGGGGGGGCTTGTTCAAGAGACCCAGTACTTC.

This chain uses TRBV7-2 with TRBJ1-1; D gene uncertain. The CDR3 has 14 amino acids. V lost 2 bases and J 5 bases, leaving 12 bases between the germline ends. Per germline, CDR1 SGHTA and CDR2 FQGNSA. The CDR3 coding sequence is TGTGCCAGCAGCTTAAAGAGTAAGACTACTGAAGCTTTCTTT. Translated: CASSLKSKTTEAFF.

The J gene is TRBJ1-6, the V gene TRBV3-1 (or the pseudogene TRBV3-2); the D gene is possibly TRBD1 (6 bases). The V gene lost 8 bases and the J gene lost 11 bases, with 19 bases spanning the gap. Germline CDR1 reads LGHDT; CDR2 reads YNNKEL (reference sequence). The CDR3 loop spans 14 amino acids. The CDR3 sequence is CASLPDVEGAPLHF. The CDR3 region has the DNA TGTGCCAGCCTACCCGATGTAGAGGGGGCACCCCTCCACTTT.

V usage is TRBV19 and J usage is TRBJ2-4; TRBD1 matches 10 bases. V gave up 3 bases and J gave up 6 bases; unmatched junction bases: 8. Germline CDR1 is LNHDA and CDR2 is SQIVND (reference sequence). CDR3 length: 16 amino acids. This CDR3 reads CASSMRLGTGANIQYF. CDR3 nucleotide sequence: TGTGCCAGTAGTATGAGGCTCGGGACAGGGGCAAACATTCAGTACTTC.

This chain links TRBV18 with TRBJ1-6, with TRBD1 identical over 8 bases. Losses at the gene ends were 6 bases for V and 8 bases for J; bases not matched to a gene: 12. The CDR3 totals 16 residues. CDR1 and CDR2 from the germline V gene are KGHSH and LQKENI. This chain's CDR3 is CASSVFSQGADSPLHF. CDR3 in DNA: TGTGCCAGCTCCGTATTTAGTCAGGGGGCGGATTCACCCCTCCACTTT.

This chain uses TRBV3-1 (or the pseudogene TRBV3-2) with TRBJ2-2; D may be TRBD1 (5 bases). The length of the CDR3 is 14 residues. V shed 1 base and J shed 3 bases, with 6 bases lying between them. Per germline, CDR1 LGHDT and CDR2 YNNKEL (reference sequence). The CDR3 region has the DNA TGTGCCAGCAGCCAAGGACAGTACACCGGGGAGCTGTTTTTT. As protein: CASSQGQYTGELFF.

The rearrangement joins TRBV19 to TRBJ2-2; TRBD2 aligns across 13 bases. V lost 3 bases and J lost 5; bases outside the gene matches: 6. This CDR3 comprises 17 residues. Germline-derived CDR1 and CDR2 are LNHDA and SQIVND (reference sequence). The CDR3 is CASSISGLAGWTGELFF. CDR3 coding DNA: TGTGCCAGTAGTATCTCGGGACTAGCGGGATGGACCGGGGAGCTGTTTTTT.

The chain carries TRBV7-9 and TRBJ2-1; 10 positions agree with TRBD1. The CDR3 totals 15 residues. V gave up 5 bases and J gave up 4 bases; unmatched junction bases: 5. The germline CDR1 and CDR2 sequences are SEHNR and FQNEAQ (reference sequence). The CDR3 spells CASSPTGGDYNEQFF. The CDR3, as DNA: TGTGCCAGCAGCCCGACAGGGGGCGATTACAATGAGCAGTTCTTC.

The table lists this clone with a few counts. The chain has TRBV4-3 and TRBJ2-3; maybe TRBD2 (5 bases). V was clipped by 3 bases and J by 0 bases, with 7 bases between them. Germline V gives CDR1 LGHNA, CDR2 YSLEER. The CDR3 extends over 14 amino acids. The CDR3 sequence: CASSHGGSTDTQYF. DNA of the CDR3: TGCGCCAGCAGCCATGGAGGTAGCACAGATACGCAGTATTTT.

The V and J genes are TRBV29-1 and TRBJ2-7; D is undetermined. The V gene's germline CDR1 is SQVTM and CDR2 ANQGSEA. The CDR3 has 12 residues. Deletions cut 4 bases from V and 1 base from J, with 8 bases between. As DNA, the CDR3 is TGCAGCGTTGTTTCCACTTCCTACGAGCAGTACTTC. Its protein is CSVVSTSYEQYF.

DNA for the CDR3: TGTGCCAGCAGCTCCCAGGGGACAGGGTACCAAGAGACCCAGTACTTC. Its protein is CASSSQGTGYQETQYF. The chain is built from TRBV9 and TRBJ2-5; TRBD1 matches 9 bases. This CDR3 has 16 residues. Germline assignment: CDR1 SGDLS and CDR2 YYNGEE. Trimming removed 4 bases from V and 0 bases from J; junction bases left unmatched: 7. Using reference TRBV9 and TRBJ2-5 for the parts outside the CDR3, the full variable domain is DSGVTQTPKHLITATGQRVTLRCSPRSGDLSVYWYQQSLDQGLQFLIQYYNGEERAKGNILERFSAQQFPDLHSELNLSSLELGDSALYFCASSSQGTGYQETQYFGPGTRLLVL.

CDR3 amino acids: CASSANRVITEKLFF. As DNA, the CDR3 is TGTGCCAGCAGTGCCAACAGGGTAATTACTGAAAAACTGTTTTTT. V usage is TRBV2 and J usage is TRBJ1-4, with TRBD1 as a possible D gene (6 bases). The V and J ends lost 4 bases and 7 bases respectively, with 16 bases between them. This CDR3 region has 15 residues. Germline-derived CDR1 and CDR2 are SNHLY and FYNNEI.

The chain is built from TRBV16 and TRBJ1-1; tentatively, D is TRBD1 (6 bases). Per germline, CDR1 KGHSY and CDR2 FQNENV. The CDR3 has 16 amino acids. Trimming stripped 4 bases from V and 0 bases from J, with 15 bases between. The DNA for the CDR3 is TGTGCCAGCAGCCCCAATGTGGGACAAATGAACACTGAAGCTTTCTTT. This sequence encodes CASSPNVGQMNTEAFF.

This chain links TRBV2 with TRBJ1-2, with 10 bases aligning to TRBD1. The germline gives CDR1 SNHLY, CDR2 FYNNEI. CDR3 length equals 14 residues. V gave up 7 bases and J gave up 7 bases; unmatched junction bases: 9. CDR3 sequence (DNA): TGTGCCAGCAATATGGGACAGGGGATACGTGGCTACACCTTC. Translating gives CASNMGQGIRGYTF.

In DNA form, the CDR3 reads TGCGCCAGCAGCCCAGGACAGGGTGAGGGTGGCTACACCTTC. Encoded protein: CASSPGQGEGGYTF. The chain is built from TRBV5-1 and TRBJ1-2; 8 bases map to TRBD1. The CDR3 has 14 amino acids. J gave up 7 bases and V 4 bases, and 9 bases lay outside the gene matches. Germline values: CDR1 SGHRS, CDR2 YFSETQ.

The chain has TRBV28 and TRBJ1-1; D may be TRBD1 (5 bases). The CDR3 covers 14 residues. Germline V gene sequence: CDR1 MDHEN, CDR2 SYDVKM. V was pared by 6 bases and J by 4 bases, with 15 bases between. This CDR3 is CASRWGGIGTEAFF. CDR3 nucleotide sequence: TGTGCCAGCAGGTGGGGGGGGATCGGCACTGAAGCTTTCTTT.

V gene TRBV4-1 combines with J gene TRBJ2-5; the match to TRBD1 covers 10 bases. The CDR3 runs to 17 residues. Germline loops: CDR1 MGHRA, CDR2 YSYEKL. After removal of 2 bases from V and 4 bases from J, the junction contained 10 bases not matched to a gene. In DNA, the CDR3 is TGCGCCAGCAGCCAACTCCCGACAGGGGGCTCTGGAGAGACCCAGTACTTC. It codes for CASSQLPTGGSGETQYF.

The rearrangement uses TRBV9 and TRBJ2-1; 11 positions match TRBD2. Germline loops: CDR1 SGDLS, CDR2 YYNGEE. Unmatched junction bases numbered 5, after V lost 4 bases and J lost 2 bases. The CDR3 sequence is 16 residues long. The CDR3 is CASSPGTSGAYNEQFF. The CDR3 DNA is TGTGCCAGCAGCCCAGGGACTAGCGGAGCCTACAATGAGCAGTTCTTC.

The chain is built from TRBV6-5 and TRBJ2-7, with 11 bases matching TRBD1. Germline CDR1 and CDR2: MNHEY and SVGAGI. V dropped 7 bases and J dropped 2; count of bases not matched to a gene: 4. The CDR3 contains 14 residues. The CDR3 sequence is CASNRDRGAYEQYF. CDR3 DNA sequence: TGTGCCAGCAACCGGGACAGGGGGGCCTACGAGCAGTACTTC.

In its sample, this clone was seen once. Here the CDR3 reads CANCSGSCFFSYEQYF. The CDR3 region has the DNA TGTGCCAACTGTAGCGGGAGCTGTTTCTTTTCCTACGAGCAGTACTTC. The J gene is TRBJ2-7, the V gene TRBV6-4; 9 nucleotides agree with TRBD2. The CDR3 spans 16 residues. CDR1 is MRHNA, CDR2 SNTAGT, per germline. V shed 10 bases, J shed 1 base, and the junction held 14 bases outside the gene matches.

This chain uses TRBV6-5 with TRBJ1-2; TRBD1 is a possible D gene (6 bases). From germline, CDR1 is MNHEY and CDR2 SVGAGI. The CDR3 has 13 residues. Trimming left V 7 bases short and J 8 bases short, with 17 bases between. The CDR3 DNA reads as TGTGCCAGCATCGAAGGGGGGGCAGGCGGCTACACCTTC. Protein sequence: CASIEGGAGGYTF.

This clone was counted a few times. The chain employs TRBV30 and TRBJ1-6, with 8 bases lining up with TRBD1. The CDR3 is made up of 14 amino acids. J gave up 9 bases and V 4 bases, and 8 bases lay outside the gene matches. Per germline, CDR1 GTSNPN and CDR2 SVGIG (reference sequence). The chain's CDR3 is CAWNPTGEGSPLHF. As DNA, the CDR3 is TGTGCCTGGAATCCGACAGGGGAGGGTTCACCCCTCCACTTT.